The present entry profiles one T cell receptor (beta chain) with its context. Its antigen is still unknown. V was clipped by 4 bases and J by 2 bases; unmatched bases: 5. The CDR3 consists of 14 residues. The germline CDR1 and CDR2 sequences are DFQATT and SNEGSKA (reference sequence). TCRdb fed the RT-PCR reads into MiXCR, producing one record per CDR3 protein. Among more than 700,000 distinct CDR3 sequences, around 21% were seen once, and the ten largest hold approximately 10%. The data were taken from a study of response to subunit inactivated influenza vaccine. Study-wide points: Only a handful of new T cells, the authors suggested, are recruited with each seasonal influenza vaccination.

The chain is built from TRBV20-1 and TRBJ1-5, with 7 bases fitting TRBD1. This specimen consisted of PBMCs from blood, obtained 4 to 6 days after vaccination. The receptor comes from a man aged 50-60 years who received an inactivated influenza vaccine. The chain's CDR3 is CSAKGQSRNQPQHF. The CDR3 coding sequence is TGCAGTGCTAAGGGACAGAGCCGCAATCAGCCCCAGCATTTT.